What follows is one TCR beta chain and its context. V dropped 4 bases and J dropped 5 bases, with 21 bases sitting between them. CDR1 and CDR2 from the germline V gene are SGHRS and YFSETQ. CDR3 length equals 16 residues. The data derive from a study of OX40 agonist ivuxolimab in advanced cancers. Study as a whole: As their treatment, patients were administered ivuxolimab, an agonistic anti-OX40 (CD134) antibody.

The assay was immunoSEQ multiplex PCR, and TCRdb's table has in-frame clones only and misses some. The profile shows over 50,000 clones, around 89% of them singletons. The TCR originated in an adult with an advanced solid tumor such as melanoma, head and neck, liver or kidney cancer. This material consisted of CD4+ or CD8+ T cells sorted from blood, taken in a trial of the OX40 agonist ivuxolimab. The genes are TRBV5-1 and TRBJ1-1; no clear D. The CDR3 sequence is CASSLTPAGVGTEAFF. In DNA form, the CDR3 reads TGCGCCAGCAGCCTTACGCCGGCAGGAGTAGGAACTGAAGCTTTCTTT. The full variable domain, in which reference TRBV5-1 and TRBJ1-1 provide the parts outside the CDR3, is KAGVTQTPRYLIKTRGQQVTLSCSPISGHRSVSWYQQTPGQGLQFLFEYFSETQRNKGNFPGRFSGRQFSNSRSEMNVSTLELGDSALYLCASSLTPAGVGTEAFFGQGTRLTVV.